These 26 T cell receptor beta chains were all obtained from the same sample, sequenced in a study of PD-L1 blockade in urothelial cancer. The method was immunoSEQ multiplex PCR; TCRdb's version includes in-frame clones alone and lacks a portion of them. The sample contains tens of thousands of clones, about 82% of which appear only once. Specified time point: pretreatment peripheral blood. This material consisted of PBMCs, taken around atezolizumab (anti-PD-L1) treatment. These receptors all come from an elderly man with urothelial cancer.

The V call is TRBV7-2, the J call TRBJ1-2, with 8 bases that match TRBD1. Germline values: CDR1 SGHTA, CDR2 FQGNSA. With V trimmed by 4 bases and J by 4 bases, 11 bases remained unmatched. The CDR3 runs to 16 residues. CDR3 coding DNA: TGTGCCAGCAGCTCCCCGACAGGGGCAGCATCCTATGGCTACACCTTC. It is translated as CASSSPTGAASYGYTF.

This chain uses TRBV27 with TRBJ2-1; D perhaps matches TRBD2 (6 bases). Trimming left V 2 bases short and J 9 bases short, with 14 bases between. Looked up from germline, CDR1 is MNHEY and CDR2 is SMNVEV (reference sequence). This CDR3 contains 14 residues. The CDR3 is CASSLAGTWGEQFF. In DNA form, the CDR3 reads TGTGCCAGCAGTTTAGCGGGAACCTGGGGTGAGCAGTTCTTC.

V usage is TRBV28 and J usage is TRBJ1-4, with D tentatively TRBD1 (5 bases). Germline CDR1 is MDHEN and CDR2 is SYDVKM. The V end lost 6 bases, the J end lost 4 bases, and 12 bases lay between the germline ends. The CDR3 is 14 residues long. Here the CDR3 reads CASRSGSHNEKLFF. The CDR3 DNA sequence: TGTGCCAGCAGATCAGGGTCTCATAATGAAAAACTGTTTTTT.

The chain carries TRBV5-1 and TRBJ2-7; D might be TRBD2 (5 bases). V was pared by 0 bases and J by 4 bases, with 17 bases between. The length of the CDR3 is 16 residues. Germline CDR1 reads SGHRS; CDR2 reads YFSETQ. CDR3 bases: TGCGCCAGCAGCTTGGGAGCGTTCCGGGGATTTTACGAGCAGTACTTC. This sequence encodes CASSLGAFRGFYEQYF.

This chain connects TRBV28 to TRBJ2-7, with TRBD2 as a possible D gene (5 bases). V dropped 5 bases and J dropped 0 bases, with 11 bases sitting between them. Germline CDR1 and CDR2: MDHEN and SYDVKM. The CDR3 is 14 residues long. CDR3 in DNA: TGTGCCAGCAGTCGATTTGGGAGCTCCTACGAGCAGTACTTC. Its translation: CASSRFGSSYEQYF.

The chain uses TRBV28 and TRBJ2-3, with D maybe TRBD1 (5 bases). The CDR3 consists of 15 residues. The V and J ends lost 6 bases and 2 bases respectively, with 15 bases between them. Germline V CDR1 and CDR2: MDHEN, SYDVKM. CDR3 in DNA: TGTGCCAGCAGCGACCAGGGTAGTGCCACAGATACGCAGTATTTT. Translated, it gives CASSDQGSATDTQYF.

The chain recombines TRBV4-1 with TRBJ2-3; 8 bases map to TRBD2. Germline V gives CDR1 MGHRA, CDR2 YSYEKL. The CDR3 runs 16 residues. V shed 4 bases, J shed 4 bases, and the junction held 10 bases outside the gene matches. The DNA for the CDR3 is TGCGCCAGCAGCCCATATAGCGGGACGGCGGCAGATACGCAGTATTTT. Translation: CASSPYSGTAADTQYF.

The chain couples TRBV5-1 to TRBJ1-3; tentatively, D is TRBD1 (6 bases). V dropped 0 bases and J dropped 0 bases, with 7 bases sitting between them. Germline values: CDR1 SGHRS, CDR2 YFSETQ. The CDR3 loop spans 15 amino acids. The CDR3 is CASSLEGGSGNTIYF. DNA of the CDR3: TGCGCCAGCAGCTTGGAAGGGGGCTCTGGAAACACCATATATTTT.

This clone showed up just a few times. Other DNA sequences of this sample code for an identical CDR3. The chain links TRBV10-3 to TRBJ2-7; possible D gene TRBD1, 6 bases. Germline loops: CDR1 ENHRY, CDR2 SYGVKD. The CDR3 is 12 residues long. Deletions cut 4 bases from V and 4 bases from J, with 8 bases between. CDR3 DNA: TGTGCCATCAGTGGAACAGGGTACGAGCAGTACTTC. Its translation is CAISGTGYEQYF.

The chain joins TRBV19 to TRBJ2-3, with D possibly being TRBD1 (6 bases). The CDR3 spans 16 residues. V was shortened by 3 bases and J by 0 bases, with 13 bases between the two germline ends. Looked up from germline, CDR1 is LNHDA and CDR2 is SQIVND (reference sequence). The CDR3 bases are TGTGCCAGTAGTATGATTCGGACAGTCAGCACAGATACGCAGTATTTT. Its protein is CASSMIRTVSTDTQYF.

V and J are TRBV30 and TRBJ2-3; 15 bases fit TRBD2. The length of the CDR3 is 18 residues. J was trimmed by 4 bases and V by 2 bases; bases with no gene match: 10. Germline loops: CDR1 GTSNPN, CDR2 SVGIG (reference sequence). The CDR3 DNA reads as TGTGCCTGGAGTCAAACCCCGGGACTAGCGGGAGGATCAGATACGCAGTATTTT. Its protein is CAWSQTPGLAGGSDTQYF.

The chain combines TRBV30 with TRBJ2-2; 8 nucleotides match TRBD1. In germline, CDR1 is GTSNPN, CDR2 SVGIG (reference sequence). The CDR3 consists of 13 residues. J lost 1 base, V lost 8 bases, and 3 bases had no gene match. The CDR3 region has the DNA TGTGCCGGGGACAGGTGGAACACCGGGGAGCTGTTTTTT. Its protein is CAGDRWNTGELFF.

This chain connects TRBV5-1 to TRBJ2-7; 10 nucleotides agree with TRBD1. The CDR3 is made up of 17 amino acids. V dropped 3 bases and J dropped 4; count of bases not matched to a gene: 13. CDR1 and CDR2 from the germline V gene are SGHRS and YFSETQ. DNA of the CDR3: TGCGCCAGCAGCTCCTTGGGTCCGGGACAGGGGAGTTACGAGCAGTACTTC. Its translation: CASSSLGPGQGSYEQYF.

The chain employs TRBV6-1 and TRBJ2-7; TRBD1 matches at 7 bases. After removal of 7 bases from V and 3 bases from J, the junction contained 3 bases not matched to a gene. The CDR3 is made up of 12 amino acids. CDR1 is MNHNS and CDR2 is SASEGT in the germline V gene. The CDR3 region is CASISGGYEQYF. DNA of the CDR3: TGTGCCAGCATTTCAGGGGGCTACGAGCAGTACTTC.

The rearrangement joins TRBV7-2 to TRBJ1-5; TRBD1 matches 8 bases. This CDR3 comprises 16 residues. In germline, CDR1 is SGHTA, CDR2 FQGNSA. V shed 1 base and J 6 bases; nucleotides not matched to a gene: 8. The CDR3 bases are TGTGCCAGCAGCTTAGACGGCCAGGGGGCAAGTCAGCCCCAGCATTTT. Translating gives CASSLDGQGASQPQHF.

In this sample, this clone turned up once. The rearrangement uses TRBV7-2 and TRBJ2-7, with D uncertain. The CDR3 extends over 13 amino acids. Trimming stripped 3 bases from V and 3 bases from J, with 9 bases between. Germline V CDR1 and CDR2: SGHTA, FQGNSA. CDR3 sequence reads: CASSFDIFYEQYF. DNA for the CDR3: TGTGCCAGCAGCTTTGACATTTTCTACGAGCAGTACTTC.

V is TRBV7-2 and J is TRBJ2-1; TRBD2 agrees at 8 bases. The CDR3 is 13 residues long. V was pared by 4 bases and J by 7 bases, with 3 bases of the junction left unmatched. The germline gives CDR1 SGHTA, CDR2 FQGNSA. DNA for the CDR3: TGTGCCAGCAGCTCCTCTAGCGGGAATGAGCAGTTCTTC. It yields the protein CASSSSSGNEQFF.

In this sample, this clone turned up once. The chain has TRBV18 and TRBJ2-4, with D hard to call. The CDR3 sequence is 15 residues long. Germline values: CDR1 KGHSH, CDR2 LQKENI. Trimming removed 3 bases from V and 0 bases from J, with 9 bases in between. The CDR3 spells CASSPSRVAKNIQYF. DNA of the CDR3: TGTGCCAGCTCACCCTCCCGCGTAGCCAAAAACATTCAGTACTTC.

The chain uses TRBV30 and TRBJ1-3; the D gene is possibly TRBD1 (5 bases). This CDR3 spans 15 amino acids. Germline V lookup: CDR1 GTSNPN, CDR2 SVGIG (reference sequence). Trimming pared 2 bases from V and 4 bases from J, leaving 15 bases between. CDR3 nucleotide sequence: TGTGCCTGGAGTTCTGTCAACAGGCCCGGAAACACCATATATTTT. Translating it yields CAWSSVNRPGNTIYF.

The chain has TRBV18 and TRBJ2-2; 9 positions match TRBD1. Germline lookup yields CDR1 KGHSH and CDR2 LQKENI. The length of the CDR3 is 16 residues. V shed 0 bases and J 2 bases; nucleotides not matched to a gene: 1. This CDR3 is CASSPPTGGNTGELFF. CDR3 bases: TGTGCCAGCTCACCACCGACAGGGGGAAACACCGGGGAGCTGTTTTTT.

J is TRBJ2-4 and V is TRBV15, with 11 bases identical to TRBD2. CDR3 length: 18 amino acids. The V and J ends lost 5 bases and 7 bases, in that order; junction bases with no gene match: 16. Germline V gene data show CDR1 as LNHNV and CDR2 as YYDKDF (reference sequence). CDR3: CATSPGGGLAGGSNIQYF. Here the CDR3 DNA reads TGTGCCACCAGCCCAGGGGGAGGGCTAGCGGGAGGTTCGAACATTCAGTACTTC.

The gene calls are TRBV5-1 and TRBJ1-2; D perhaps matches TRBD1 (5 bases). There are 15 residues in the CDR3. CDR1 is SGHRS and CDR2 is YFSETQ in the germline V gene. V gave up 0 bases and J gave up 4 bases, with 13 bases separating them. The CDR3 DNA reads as TGCGCCAGCAGCTTGGGCCGGGGAGGGGCCTATGGCTACACCTTC. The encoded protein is CASSLGRGGAYGYTF.

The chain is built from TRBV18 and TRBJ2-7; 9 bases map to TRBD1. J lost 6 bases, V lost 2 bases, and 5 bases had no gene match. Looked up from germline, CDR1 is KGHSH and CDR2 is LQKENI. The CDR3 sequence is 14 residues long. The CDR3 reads CASSPGTGFTEQYF. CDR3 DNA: TGTGCCAGCTCACCAGGGACAGGGTTTACCGAGCAGTACTTC.

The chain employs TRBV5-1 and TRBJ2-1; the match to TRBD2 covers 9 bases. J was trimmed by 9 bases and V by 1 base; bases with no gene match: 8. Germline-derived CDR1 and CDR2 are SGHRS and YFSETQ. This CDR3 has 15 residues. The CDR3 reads CASSLRVAGEGEQFF. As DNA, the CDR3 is TGCGCCAGCAGCTTGCGCGTAGCGGGAGAGGGTGAGCAGTTCTTC.

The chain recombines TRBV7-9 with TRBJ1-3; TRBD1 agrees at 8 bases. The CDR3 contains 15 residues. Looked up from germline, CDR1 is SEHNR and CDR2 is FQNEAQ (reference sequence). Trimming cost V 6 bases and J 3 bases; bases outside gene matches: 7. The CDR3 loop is CASSRGQGGGNTIYF. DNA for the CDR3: TGTGCCAGCAGTCGAGGACAGGGAGGTGGAAACACCATATATTTT. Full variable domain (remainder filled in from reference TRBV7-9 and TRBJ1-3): DTGVSQNPRHKITKRGQNVTFRCDPISEHNRLYWYRQTLGQGPEFLTYFQNEAQLEKSRLLSDRFSAERPKGSFSTLEIQRTEQGDSAMYLCASSRGQGGGNTIYFGEGSWLTVV.

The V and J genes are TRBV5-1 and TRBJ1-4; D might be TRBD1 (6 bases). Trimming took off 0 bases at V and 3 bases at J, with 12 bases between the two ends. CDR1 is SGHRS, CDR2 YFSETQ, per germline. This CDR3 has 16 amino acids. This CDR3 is CASSLAGGAANEKLFF. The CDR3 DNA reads TGCGCCAGCAGCTTGGCGGGGGGCGCGGCTAATGAAAAACTGTTTTTT.